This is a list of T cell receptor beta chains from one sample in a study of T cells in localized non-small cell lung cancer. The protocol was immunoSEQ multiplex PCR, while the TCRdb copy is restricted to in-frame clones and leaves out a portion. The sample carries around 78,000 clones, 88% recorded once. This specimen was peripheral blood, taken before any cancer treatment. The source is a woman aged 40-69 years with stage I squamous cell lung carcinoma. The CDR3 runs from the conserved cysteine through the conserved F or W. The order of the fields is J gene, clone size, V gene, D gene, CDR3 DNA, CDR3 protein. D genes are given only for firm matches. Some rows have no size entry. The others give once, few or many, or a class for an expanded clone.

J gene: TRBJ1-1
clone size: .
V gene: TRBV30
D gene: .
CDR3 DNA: TGTGCCTGGTCCGGGACCTTGAACACTGAAGCTTTCTTT
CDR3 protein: CAWSGTLNTEAFF

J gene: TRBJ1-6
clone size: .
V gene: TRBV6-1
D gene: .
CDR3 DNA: TGTGCCAGCAGTGATGGCCAGGGCAGGTCTTCACCCCTCCACTTT
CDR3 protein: CASSDGQGRSSPLHF

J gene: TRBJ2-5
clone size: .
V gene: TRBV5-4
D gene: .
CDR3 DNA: TGTGCCAGCAGCTTGCTAGGGGCCCAAGAGACCCAGTACTTC
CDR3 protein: CASSLLGAQETQYF

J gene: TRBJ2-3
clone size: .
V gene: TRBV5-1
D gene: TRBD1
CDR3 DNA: TGCGCCAGCAGCTCAGGACAGGGGGGAGGAGATACGCAGTATTTT
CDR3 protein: CASSSGQGGGDTQYF

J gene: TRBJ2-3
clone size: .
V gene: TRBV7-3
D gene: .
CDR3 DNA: TGTGCCAGCAGCGACAGGGAGGTACCGCAGTATTTT
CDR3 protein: CASSDREVPQYF

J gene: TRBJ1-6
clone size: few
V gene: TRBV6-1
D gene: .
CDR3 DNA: TGTGCCAGCAGTGAAGTCGGGTATAATTCACCCCTCCACTTT
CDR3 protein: CASSEVGYNSPLHF

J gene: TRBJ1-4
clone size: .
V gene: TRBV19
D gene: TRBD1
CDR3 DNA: TGTGCCAGTACCGACAGGGCAGATATAGCTAATGAAAAACTGTTTTTT
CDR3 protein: CASTDRADIANEKLFF

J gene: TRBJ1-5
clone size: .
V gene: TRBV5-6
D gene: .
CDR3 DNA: TGTGCCAGCAGCCTATCCGTCTTCCGGGACAAGAACAATCAGCCCCAGCATTTT
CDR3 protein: CASSLSVFRDKNNQPQHF

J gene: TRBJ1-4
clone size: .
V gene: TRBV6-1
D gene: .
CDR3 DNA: TGTGCCAGCAGTGAAGGGGGCCCGGCCCGGTTTTTT
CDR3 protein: CASSEGGPARFF

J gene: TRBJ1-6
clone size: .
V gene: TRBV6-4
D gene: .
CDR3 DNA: TGTGCCAGCAGTGTAGGGGTCGGGAATTCACCCCTCCACTTT
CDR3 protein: CASSVGVGNSPLHF

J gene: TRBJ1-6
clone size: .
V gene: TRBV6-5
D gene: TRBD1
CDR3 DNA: TGTGCCAGCAGTTACTCGGACAGGGTTTCACCCCTCCACTTT
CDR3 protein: CASSYSDRVSPLHF

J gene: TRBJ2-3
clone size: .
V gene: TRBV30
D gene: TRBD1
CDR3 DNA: TGTGCCTGGAGTGACAGGGGCAATTCAGATACGCAGTATTTT
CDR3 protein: CAWSDRGNSDTQYF

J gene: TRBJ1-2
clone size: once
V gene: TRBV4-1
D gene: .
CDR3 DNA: TGCGCCAGCAGCCAAGACCCGGGTCGGAACTATGGCTACACCTTC
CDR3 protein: CASSQDPGRNYGYTF

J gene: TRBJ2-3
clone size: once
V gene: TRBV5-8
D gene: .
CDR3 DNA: TGTGCCAGCAGCCCCCAAGCGGATATCACAGATACGCAGTATTTT
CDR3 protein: CASSPQADITDTQYF

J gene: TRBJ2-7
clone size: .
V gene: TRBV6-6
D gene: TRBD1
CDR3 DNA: TGTGCCAGCAGCCGGGGACAGGGAATTACCTACGAGCAGTACTTC
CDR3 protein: CASSRGQGITYEQYF

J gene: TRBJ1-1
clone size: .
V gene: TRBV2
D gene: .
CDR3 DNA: TGTGCCAGCGACACTTACACTGAAGCTTTCTTT
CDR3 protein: CASDTYTEAFF

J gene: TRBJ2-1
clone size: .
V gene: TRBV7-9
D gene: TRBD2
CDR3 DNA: TGTGCCAGCAGCTTAACCCTGCGGGGGGTAAAGAGCTCCTACAATGAGCAGTTCTTC
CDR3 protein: CASSLTLRGVKSSYNEQFF

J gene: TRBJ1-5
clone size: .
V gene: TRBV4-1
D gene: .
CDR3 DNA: TGCGCCAGCAGCCAAGACTTACAGGTCTTGCAGCCCCAGCATTTT
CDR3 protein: CASSQDLQVLQPQHF